Sequencing of this T cell receptor (beta chain) was carried out in a study of Graves' ophthalmopathy and Graves' hyperthyroidism. Pregnant or lactating patients and those with other autoimmune diseases or uncontrolled infections were excluded. Amplification of TCR beta CDR3 regions used RNA transcripts. Scientists carried out first-round RT-PCR using HTBI primers and then a second-round multiplex PCR. TCRdb re-called the multiplex PCR reads through MiXCR, storing one row per CDR3 protein. The sample consists of almost 750,000 distinct CDR3 sequences, 40% of them appearing once. The CDR3 extends over 14 amino acids. Germline V CDR1 and CDR2: SGHTA, FQGNSA. V was pared by 3 bases and J by 3 bases, with 12 bases between. This clonotype showed up just a few times.

Material: peripheral blood. The V call is TRBV7-2, the J call TRBJ2-7; D is uncertain. This clonotype was obtained from an adult man with Graves' ophthalmopathy. CDR3 bases: TGTGCCAGCAGCTTGGGATTCCGAAGCTACGAGCAGTACTTC. It is translated as CASSLGFRSYEQYF. Supplemented by reference TRBV7-2 and TRBJ2-7, the full variable domain reads GAGVSQSPSNKVTEKGKDVELRCDPISGHTALYWYRQSLGQGLEFLIYFQGNSAPDKSGLPSDRFSAERTGGSVSTLTIQRTQQEDSAVYLCASSLGFRSYEQYFGPGTRLTVT.